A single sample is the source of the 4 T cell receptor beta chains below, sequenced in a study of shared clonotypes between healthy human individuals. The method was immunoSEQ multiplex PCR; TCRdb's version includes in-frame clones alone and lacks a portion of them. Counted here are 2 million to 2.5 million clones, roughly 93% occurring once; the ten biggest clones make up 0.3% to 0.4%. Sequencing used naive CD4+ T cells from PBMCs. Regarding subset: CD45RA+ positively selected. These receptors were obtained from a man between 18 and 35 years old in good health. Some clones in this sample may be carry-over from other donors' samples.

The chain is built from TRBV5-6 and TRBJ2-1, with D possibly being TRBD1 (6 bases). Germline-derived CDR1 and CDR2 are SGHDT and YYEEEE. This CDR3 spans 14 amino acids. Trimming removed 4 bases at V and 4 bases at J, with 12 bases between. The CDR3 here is CASSQGTYYNEQFF. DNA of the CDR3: TGTGCCAGCAGCCAGGGGACGTATTACAATGAGCAGTTCTTC.

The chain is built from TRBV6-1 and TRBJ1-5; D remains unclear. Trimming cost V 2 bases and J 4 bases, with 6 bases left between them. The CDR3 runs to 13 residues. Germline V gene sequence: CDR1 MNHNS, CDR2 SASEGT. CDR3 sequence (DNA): TGTGCCAGCAGTGAACTCCAGAATCAGCCCCAGCATTTT. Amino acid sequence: CASSELQNQPQHF.

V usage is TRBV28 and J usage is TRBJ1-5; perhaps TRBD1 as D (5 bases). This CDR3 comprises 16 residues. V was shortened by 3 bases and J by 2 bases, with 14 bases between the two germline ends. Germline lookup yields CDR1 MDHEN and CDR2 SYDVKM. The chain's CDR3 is CASSFAGFRRNQPQHF. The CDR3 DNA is TGTGCCAGCAGTTTTGCAGGGTTTAGGCGCAATCAGCCCCAGCATTTT.

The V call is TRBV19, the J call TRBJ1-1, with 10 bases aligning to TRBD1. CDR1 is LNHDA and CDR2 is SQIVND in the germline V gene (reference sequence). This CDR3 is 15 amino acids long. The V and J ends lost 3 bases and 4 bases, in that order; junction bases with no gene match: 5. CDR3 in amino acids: CASSIGGQGSTEAFF. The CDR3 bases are TGTGCCAGTAGTATCGGGGGACAGGGGAGCACTGAAGCTTTCTTT.